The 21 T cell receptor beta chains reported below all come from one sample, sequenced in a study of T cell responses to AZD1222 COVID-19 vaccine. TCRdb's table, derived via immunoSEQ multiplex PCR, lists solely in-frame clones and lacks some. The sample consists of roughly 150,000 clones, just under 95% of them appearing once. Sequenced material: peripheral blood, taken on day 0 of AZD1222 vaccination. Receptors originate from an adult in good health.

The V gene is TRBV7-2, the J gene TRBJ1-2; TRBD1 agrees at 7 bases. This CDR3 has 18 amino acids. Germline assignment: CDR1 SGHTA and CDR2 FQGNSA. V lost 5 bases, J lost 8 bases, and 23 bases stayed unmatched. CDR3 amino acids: CASSTRDRPILSLTGYTF. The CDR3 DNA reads TGTGCCAGCAGCACCCGGGACAGACCCATCCTAAGCCTAACCGGCTACACCTTC. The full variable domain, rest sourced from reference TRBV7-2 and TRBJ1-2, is GAGVSQSPSNKVTEKGKDVELRCDPISGHTALYWYRQSLGQGLEFLIYFQGNSAPDKSGLPSDRFSAERTGGSVSTLTIQRTQQEDSAVYLCASSTRDRPILSLTGYTFGSGTRLTVV.

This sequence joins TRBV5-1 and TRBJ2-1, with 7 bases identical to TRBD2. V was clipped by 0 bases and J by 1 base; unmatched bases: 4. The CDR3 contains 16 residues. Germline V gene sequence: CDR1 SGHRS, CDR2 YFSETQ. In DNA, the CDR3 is TGCGCCAGCAGCTTGGAGGGACTACCATCCTACAATGAGCAGTTCTTC. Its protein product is CASSLEGLPSYNEQFF.

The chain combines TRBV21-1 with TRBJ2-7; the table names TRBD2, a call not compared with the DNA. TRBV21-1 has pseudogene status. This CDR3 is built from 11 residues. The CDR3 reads CASSGLVEQYF. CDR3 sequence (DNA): TGTGCCAGCAGTGGACTAGTCGAGCAGTACTTC.

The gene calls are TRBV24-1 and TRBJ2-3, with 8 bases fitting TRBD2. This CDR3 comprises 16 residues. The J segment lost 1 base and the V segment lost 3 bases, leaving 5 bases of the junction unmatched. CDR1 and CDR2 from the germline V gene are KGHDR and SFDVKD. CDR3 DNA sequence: TGTGCCACCAGTGATGCAGCGGGAGCCCGCACAGATACGCAGTATTTT. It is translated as CATSDAAGARTDTQYF.

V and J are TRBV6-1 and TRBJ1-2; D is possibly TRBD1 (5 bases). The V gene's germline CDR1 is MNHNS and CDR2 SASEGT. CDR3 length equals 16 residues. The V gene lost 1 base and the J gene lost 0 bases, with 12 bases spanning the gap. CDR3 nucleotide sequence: TGTGCCAGCAGTGAAGTCGGGACTGGAGCTAACTATGGCTACACCTTC. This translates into CASSEVGTGANYGYTF.

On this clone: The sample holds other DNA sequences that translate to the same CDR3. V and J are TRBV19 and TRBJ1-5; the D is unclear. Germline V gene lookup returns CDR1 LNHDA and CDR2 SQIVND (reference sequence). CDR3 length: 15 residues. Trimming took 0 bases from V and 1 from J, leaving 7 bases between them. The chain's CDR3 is CASSIEGLSNQPQHF. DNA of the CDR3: TGTGCCAGTAGTATAGAAGGGTTAAGCAATCAGCCCCAGCATTTT. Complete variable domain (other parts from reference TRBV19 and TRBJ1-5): DGGITQSPKYLFRKEGQNVTLSCEQNLNHDAMYWYRQDPGQGLRLIYYSQIVNDFQKGDIAEGYSVSREKKESFPLTVTSAQKNPTAFYLCASSIEGLSNQPQHFGDGTRLSIL.

The CDR3 nucleotides read TGTGCCAGCAGCTCGAATAACGTCTATGGCTACACCTTC. This gives the protein CASSSNNVYGYTF. The chain couples TRBV7-2 to TRBJ1-2; D is ambiguous. Trimming took off 4 bases at V and 4 bases at J, with 10 bases between the two ends. This CDR3 is 13 amino acids long. Per germline, CDR1 SGHTA and CDR2 FQGNSA.

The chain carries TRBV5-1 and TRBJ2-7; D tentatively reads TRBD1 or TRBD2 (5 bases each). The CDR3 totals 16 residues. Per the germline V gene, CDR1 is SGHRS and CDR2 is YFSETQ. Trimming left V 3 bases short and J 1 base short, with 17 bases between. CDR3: CASSWGSRSGSYEQYF. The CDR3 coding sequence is TGCGCCAGCAGCTGGGGGAGTCGCTCTGGTTCCTACGAGCAGTACTTC. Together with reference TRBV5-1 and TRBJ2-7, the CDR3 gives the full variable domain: KAGVTQTPRYLIKTRGQQVTLSCSPISGHRSVSWYQQTPGQGLQFLFEYFSETQRNKGNFPGRFSGRQFSNSRSEMNVSTLELGDSALYLCASSWGSRSGSYEQYFGPGTRLTVT.

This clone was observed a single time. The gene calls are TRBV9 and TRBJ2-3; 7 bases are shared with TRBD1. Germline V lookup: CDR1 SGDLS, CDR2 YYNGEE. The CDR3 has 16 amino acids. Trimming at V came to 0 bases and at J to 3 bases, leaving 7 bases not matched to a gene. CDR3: CASSVVTGSGTDTQYF. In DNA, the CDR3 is TGTGCCAGCAGCGTAGTGACAGGGAGTGGAACAGATACGCAGTATTTT.

The DNA for the CDR3 is TGTGCCAGCAGTGAAGTGTCCCGGGGGCGGGTGGCAGATACGCAGTATTTT. This codes for CASSEVSRGRVADTQYF. The gene calls are TRBV6-1 and TRBJ2-3; D possibly uses TRBD1 or TRBD2 (6 bases each). The germline V and J ends were trimmed by 1 base and 4 bases, with 18 bases remaining between them. The CDR3 is 17 amino acids. Germline V gives CDR1 MNHNS, CDR2 SASEGT.

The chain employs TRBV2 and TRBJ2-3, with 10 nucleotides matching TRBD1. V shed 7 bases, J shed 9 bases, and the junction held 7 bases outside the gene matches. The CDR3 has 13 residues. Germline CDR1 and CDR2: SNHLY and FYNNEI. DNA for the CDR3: TGTGCCAGCACCCGAAGGGACAGGGGAACGCAGTATTTT. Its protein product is CASTRRDRGTQYF.

The CDR3 region has the DNA TGTGCCAGCAGCTTGAGACAGTTTACAGAGCAGTACTTC. It translates to CASSLRQFTEQYF. The rearrangement uses TRBV5-5 and TRBJ2-7, with a possible D match to TRBD1 (5 bases). Trimming took 1 base from V and 7 from J, leaving 12 bases between them. This CDR3 is 13 amino acids long. The germline CDR1 and CDR2 sequences are SGHKS and YYEKEE (reference sequence).

The CDR3 loop reads CSVGDRPNSPLHF. The CDR3 DNA follows: TGCAGCGTTGGAGACAGACCAAATTCACCCCTCCACTTT. The chain carries TRBV29-1 and TRBJ1-6, with D possibly being TRBD1 (5 bases). Germline lookup yields CDR1 SQVTM and CDR2 ANQGSEA. V lost 4 bases, J lost 7 bases, and 11 bases lay in between. The CDR3 is made up of 13 amino acids.

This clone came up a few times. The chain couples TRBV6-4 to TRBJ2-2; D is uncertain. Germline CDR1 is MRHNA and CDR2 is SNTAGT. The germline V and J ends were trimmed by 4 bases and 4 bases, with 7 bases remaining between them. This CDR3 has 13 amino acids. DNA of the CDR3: TGTGCCAGCAGTGCGGGTAGCACCGGGGAGCTGTTTTTT. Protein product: CASSAGSTGELFF.

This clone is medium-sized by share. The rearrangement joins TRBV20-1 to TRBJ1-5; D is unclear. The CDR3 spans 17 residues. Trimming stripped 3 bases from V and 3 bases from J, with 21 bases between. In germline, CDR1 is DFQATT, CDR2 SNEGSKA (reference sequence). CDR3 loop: CSASHKQGGWVNQPQHF. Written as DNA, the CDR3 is TGCAGTGCTAGTCATAAACAAGGTGGGTGGGTCAATCAGCCCCAGCATTTT.

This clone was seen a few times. The DNA of the CDR3 is TGTGCCAGCAGTTTGGCTAGCGGGAGAATGAGCACAGATACGCAGTATTTT. This gives the protein CASSLASGRMSTDTQYF. The genes are TRBV25-1 and TRBJ2-3; 10 bases fit TRBD2. From germline, CDR1 is MGHDK and CDR2 SYGVNS. The CDR3 has 17 residues. Unmatched junction bases numbered 8, after V lost 5 bases and J lost 0 bases.

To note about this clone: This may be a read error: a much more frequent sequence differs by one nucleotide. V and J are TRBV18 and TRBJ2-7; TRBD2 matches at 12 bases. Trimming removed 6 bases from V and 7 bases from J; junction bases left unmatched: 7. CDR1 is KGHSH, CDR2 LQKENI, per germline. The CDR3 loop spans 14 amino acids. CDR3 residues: CASSLTSGGTEQYF. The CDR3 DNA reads TGTGCCAGCTCCCTGACTAGCGGGGGTACAGAGCAGTACTTC.

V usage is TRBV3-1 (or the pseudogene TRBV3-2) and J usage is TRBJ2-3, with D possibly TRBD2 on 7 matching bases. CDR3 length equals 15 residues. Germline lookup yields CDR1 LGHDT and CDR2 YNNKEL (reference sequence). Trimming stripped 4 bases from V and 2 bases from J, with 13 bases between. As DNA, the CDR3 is TGTGCCAGCAGCCGGGTCGGGGGGCACACAGATACGCAGTATTTT. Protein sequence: CASSRVGGHTDTQYF.

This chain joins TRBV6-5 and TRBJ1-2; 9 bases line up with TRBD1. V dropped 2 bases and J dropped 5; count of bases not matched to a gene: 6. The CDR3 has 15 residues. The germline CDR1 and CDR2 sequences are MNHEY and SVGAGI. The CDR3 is CASSYNFDRGYGYTF. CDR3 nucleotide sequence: TGTGCCAGCAGTTACAACTTCGACAGGGGGTATGGCTACACCTTC.

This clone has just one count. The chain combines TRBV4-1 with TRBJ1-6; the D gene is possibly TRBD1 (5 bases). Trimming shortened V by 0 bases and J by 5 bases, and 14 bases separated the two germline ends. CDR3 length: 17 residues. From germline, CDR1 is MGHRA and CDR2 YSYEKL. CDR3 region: CASSQDPWGYNNSPLHF. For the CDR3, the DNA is TGCGCCAGCAGCCAAGATCCCTGGGGGTATAATAATTCACCCCTCCACTTT.

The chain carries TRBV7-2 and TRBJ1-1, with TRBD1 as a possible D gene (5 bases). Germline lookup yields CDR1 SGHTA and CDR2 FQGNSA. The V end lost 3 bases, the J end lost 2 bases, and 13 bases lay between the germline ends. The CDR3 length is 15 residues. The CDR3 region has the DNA TGTGCCAGCAGCTTGCGTAGGGGCTCCAACACTGAAGCTTTCTTT. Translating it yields CASSLRRGSNTEAFF.